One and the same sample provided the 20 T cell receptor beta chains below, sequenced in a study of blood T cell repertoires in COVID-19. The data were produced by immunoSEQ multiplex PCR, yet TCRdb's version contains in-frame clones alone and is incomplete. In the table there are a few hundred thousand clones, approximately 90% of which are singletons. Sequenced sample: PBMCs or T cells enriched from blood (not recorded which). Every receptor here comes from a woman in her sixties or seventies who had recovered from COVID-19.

The CDR3 protein is CSVVTGDGRAEAFF. CDR3 sequence (DNA): TGCAGCGTTGTGACGGGAGACGGTAGAGCTGAAGCTTTCTTT. This chain joins TRBV29-1 and TRBJ1-1; D ambiguous. Trimming took 4 bases from V and 6 from J, leaving 18 bases between them. This CDR3 is 14 amino acids long. The germline V gene encodes CDR1 SQVTM and CDR2 ANQGSEA.

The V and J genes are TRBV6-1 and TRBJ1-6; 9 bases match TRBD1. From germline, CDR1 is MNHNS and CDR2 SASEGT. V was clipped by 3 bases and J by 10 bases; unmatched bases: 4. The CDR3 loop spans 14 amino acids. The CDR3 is CASSDGQGRSPLHF. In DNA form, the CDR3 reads TGTGCCAGCAGTGATGGACAGGGGCGCTCACCCCTCCACTTT.

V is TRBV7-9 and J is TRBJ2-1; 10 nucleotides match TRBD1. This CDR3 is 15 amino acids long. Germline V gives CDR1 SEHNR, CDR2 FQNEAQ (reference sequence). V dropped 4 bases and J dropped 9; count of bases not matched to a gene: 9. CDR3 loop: CASSSKPGQGFEQFF. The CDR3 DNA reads TGTGCCAGCAGCTCTAAGCCGGGACAGGGGTTTGAGCAGTTCTTC.

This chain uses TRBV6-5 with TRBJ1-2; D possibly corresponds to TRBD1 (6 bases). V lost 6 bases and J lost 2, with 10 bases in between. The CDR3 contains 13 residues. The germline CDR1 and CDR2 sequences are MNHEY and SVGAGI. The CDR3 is CASRTQGNYGYTF. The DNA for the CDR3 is TGTGCCAGCAGGACACAGGGCAACTATGGCTACACCTTC.

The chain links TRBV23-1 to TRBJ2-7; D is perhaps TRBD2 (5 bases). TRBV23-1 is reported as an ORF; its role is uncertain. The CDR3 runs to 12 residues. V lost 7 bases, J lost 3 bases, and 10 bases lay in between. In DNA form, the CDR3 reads TGCGCCAGCACCTACGGGGTCTACGAGCAGTACGTC. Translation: CASTYGVYEQYV.

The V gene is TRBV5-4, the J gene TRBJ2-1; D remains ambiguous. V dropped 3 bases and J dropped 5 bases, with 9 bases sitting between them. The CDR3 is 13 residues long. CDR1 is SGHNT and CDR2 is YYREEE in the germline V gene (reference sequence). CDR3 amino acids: CASSSRSDNEQFF. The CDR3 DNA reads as TGTGCCAGCAGCTCACGCTCGGACAATGAGCAGTTCTTC.

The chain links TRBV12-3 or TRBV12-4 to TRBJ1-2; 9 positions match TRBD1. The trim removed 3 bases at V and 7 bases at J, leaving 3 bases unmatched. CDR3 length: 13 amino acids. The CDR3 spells CASSFGTGFGYTF. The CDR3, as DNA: TGTGCCAGCAGTTTTGGGACAGGGTTTGGCTACACCTTC.

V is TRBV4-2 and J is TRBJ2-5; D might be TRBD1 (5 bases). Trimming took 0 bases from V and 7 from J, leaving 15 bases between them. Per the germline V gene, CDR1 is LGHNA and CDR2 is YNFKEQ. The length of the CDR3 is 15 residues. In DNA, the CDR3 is TGTGCCAGCAGCCAAGAATCAGGGATTTTCGGGACCCAGTACTTC. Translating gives CASSQESGIFGTQYF.

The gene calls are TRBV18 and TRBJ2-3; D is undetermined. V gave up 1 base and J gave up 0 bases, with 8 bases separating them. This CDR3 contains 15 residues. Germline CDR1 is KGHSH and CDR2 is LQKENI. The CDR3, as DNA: TGTGCCAGCTCACCACTGGGCGCTAGCACAGATACGCAGTATTTT. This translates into CASSPLGASTDTQYF.

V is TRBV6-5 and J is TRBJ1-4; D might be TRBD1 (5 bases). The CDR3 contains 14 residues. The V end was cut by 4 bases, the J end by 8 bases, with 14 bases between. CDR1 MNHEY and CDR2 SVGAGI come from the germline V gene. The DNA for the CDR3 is TGTGCCAGCAGTTGGGGGGGGTCCGGGGAAAAACTGTTTTTT. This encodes CASSWGGSGEKLFF.

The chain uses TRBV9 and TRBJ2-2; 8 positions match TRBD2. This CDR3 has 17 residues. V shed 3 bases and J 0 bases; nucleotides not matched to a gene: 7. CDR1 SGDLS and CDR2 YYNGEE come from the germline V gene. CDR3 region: CASSAPRGGTNTGELFF. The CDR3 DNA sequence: TGTGCCAGCAGCGCACCCCGGGGGGGAACGAACACCGGGGAGCTGTTTTTT.

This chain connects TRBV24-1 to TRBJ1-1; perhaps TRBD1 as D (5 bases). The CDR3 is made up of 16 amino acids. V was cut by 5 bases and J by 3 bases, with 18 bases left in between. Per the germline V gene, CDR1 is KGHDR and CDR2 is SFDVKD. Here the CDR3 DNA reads TGTGCCACCAGTGTTTCGGGCAGGGAGGGTGACACTGAAGCTTTCTTT. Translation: CATSVSGREGDTEAFF.

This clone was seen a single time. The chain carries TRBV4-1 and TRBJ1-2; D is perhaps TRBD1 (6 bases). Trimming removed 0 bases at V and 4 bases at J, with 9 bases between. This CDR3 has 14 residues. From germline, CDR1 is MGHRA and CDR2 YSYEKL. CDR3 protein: CASSQDRGGYGYTF. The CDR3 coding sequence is TGCGCCAGCAGCCAAGACAGGGGCGGCTATGGCTACACCTTC.

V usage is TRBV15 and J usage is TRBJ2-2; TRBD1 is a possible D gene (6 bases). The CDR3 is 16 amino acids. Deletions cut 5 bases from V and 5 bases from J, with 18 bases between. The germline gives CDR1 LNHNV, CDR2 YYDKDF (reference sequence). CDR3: CATSPLHAGQTGELFF. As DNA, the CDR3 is TGTGCCACCAGCCCCCTACATGCCGGACAGACCGGGGAGCTGTTTTTT. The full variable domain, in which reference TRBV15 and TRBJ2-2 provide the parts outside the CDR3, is DAMVIQNPRYQVTQFGKPVTLSCSQTLNHNVMYWYQQKSSQAPKLLFHYYDKDFNNEADTPDNFQSRRPNTSFCFLDIRSPGLGDTAMYLCATSPLHAGQTGELFFGEGSRLTVL.

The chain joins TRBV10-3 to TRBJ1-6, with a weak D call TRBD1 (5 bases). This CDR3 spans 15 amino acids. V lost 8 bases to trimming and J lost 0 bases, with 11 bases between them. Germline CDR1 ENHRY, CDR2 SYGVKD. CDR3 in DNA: TGTGCCATCGGGGGGAGGAGCTCCTATAATTCACCCCTCCACTTT. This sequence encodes CAIGGRSSYNSPLHF.

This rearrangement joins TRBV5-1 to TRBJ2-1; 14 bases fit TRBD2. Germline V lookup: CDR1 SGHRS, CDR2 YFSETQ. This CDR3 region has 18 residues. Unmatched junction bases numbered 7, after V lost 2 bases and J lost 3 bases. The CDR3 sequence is CASSLLTSGGAFYNEQFF. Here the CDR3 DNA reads TGCGCCAGCAGCTTACTGACTAGCGGGGGGGCCTTCTACAATGAGCAGTTCTTC.

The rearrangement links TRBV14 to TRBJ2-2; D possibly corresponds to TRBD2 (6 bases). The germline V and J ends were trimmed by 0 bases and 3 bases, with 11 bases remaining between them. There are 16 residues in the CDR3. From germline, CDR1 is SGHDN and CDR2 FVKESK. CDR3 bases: TGTGCCAGCAGCCAAGATGATCGGGAGTACACCGGGGAGCTGTTTTTT. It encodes CASSQDDREYTGELFF. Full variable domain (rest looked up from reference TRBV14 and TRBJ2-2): EAGVTQFPSHSVIEKGQTVTLRCDPISGHDNLYWYRRVMGKEIKFLLHFVKESKQDESGMPNNRFLAERTGGTYSTLKVQPAELEDSGVYFCASSQDDREYTGELFFGEGSRLTVL.

CDR3 protein: CASNEGRDVSSPLHF. CDR3 bases: TGTGCCAGCAACGAGGGGAGGGACGTCAGTTCACCCCTCCACTTT. The V call is TRBV2, the J call TRBJ1-6; TRBD1 might be the D (5 bases). V was cut by 7 bases and J by 9 bases, with 19 bases left in between. Germline CDR1 and CDR2: SNHLY and FYNNEI. This CDR3 comprises 15 residues.

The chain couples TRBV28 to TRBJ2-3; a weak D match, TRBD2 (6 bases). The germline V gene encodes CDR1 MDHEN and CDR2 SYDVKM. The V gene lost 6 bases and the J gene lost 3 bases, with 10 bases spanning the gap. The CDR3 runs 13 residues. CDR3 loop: CASSGSGTDTQYF. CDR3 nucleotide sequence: TGTGCCAGCAGCGGCAGCGGGACAGATACGCAGTATTTT.

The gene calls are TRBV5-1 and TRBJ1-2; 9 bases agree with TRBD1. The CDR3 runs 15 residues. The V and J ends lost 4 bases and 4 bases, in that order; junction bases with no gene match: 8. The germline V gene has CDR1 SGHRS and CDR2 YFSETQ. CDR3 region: CASSPPDRGGYGYTF. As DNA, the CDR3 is TGCGCCAGCAGCCCACCGGACAGGGGAGGCTATGGCTACACCTTC. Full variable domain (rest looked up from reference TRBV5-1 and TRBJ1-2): KAGVTQTPRYLIKTRGQQVTLSCSPISGHRSVSWYQQTPGQGLQFLFEYFSETQRNKGNFPGRFSGRQFSNSRSEMNVSTLELGDSALYLCASSPPDRGGYGYTFGSGTRLTVV.